Following are 7 T cell receptor beta chains from one sample sequenced in a study of T cell responses to AZD1222 COVID-19 vaccine. Assay: immunoSEQ multiplex PCR; the TCRdb copy retains only in-frame clones and omits some. Of about 82,000 clones in the sample, 80% to 90% were seen once. This specimen consisted of peripheral blood, obtained 28 days after the second AZD1222 dose. The receptor set was obtained from an adult who received the AZD1222 COVID-19 vaccine.

The J gene is TRBJ2-3, the V gene TRBV2; 7 nucleotides align to TRBD2. Germline CDR1 SNHLY, CDR2 FYNNEI. This CDR3 spans 14 amino acids. J was trimmed by 0 bases and V by 7 bases; bases with no gene match: 4. CDR3: CASNERGSTDTQYF. DNA of the CDR3: TGTGCCAGCAATGAGCGGGGTAGCACAGATACGCAGTATTTT.

The J gene is TRBJ2-7, the V gene TRBV28, with a possible D match to TRBD1 (5 bases). Trimming removed 6 bases at V and 0 bases at J, with 12 bases between. CDR3 length: 14 residues. CDR1 and CDR2 (germline): MDHEN, SYDVKM. The CDR3 is CASRRQIVSYEQYF. The CDR3 DNA sequence: TGTGCCAGCAGAAGACAGATAGTCTCCTACGAGCAGTACTTC.

The genes are TRBV2 and TRBJ2-1; D not certain. V was pared by 4 bases and J by 8 bases, with 9 bases between. Germline V lookup: CDR1 SNHLY, CDR2 FYNNEI. This CDR3 region has 12 residues. The CDR3 region is CASSVRGYEQFF. CDR3 DNA: TGTGCCAGCAGTGTAAGAGGCTATGAGCAGTTCTTC.

In nucleotides, the CDR3 is TGTGCCAGCAGCCGAATGGGACAGCCGAGGAATGAGCAGTTCTTC. Protein sequence: CASSRMGQPRNEQFF. The chain has TRBV11-2 and TRBJ2-1; 7 bases line up with TRBD1. This CDR3 comprises 15 residues. Germline V gene sequence: CDR1 SGHAT, CDR2 FQNNGV. The ends lost 5 bases at V and 7 bases at J; junction bases unmatched: 11. The whole variable domain, filled in from reference TRBV11-2 and TRBJ2-1, reads EAGVAQSPRYKIIEKRQSVAFWCNPISGHATLYWYQQILGQGPKLLIQFQNNGVVDDSQLPKDRFSAERLKGVDSTLKIQPAKLEDSAVYLCASSRMGQPRNEQFFGPGTRLTVL.

This clone appeared a few times. J is TRBJ2-2 and V is TRBV6-5; 9 bases are shared with TRBD1. There are 14 residues in the CDR3. V was clipped by 8 bases and J by 5 bases; unmatched bases: 6. The germline gives CDR1 MNHEY, CDR2 SVGAGI. The CDR3 DNA reads TGTGCCAGCGTTGGGACAGGGAATACCGGGGAGCTGTTTTTT. This encodes CASVGTGNTGELFF.

This sequence joins TRBV18 and TRBJ1-2; no definite D call. The germline CDR1 and CDR2 sequences are KGHSH and LQKENI. This CDR3 region has 13 residues. V gave up 2 bases and J gave up 6 bases, with 10 bases separating them. The CDR3 bases are TGTGCCAGCTCACCAATTCCCGAGGATGGCTACACCTTC. This sequence encodes CASSPIPEDGYTF.

This clone has a single count. This chain links TRBV10-2 with TRBJ2-2, with 8 bases that match TRBD2. J was trimmed by 3 bases and V by 8 bases; bases with no gene match: 5. The CDR3 is 14 residues long. Germline CDR1 WSHSY, CDR2 SAAADI. In DNA form, the CDR3 reads TGCGCCAGCTTTACTAGCGGAGACACCGGGGAGCTGTTTTTT. Its protein product is CASFTSGDTGELFF.